The 25 T cell receptor beta chains below all came from one sample that was sequenced in a study of T cells after yellow fever vaccination. A single record per CDR3 protein comes from TCRdb applying MiXCR to the 5' RACE reads. The sample contains about 120,000 distinct CDR3 sequences, around 6.7% of which appear only once. This specimen was CD4+ T cells sorted from PBMCs, taken approximately 40 days after the first yellow fever vaccination. Source of these receptors: a man aged 18 to 35 who received the YFV17D yellow fever vaccine.

The table lists this clonotype with many counts. The chain joins TRBV29-1 to TRBJ2-1; possible D gene TRBD1, 6 bases. The germline V gene has CDR1 SQVTM and CDR2 ANQGSEA. The CDR3 covers 13 residues. Between the trimmed V and J ends, which lost 6 bases and 10 bases, there was a span of 19 bases. The CDR3 DNA reads TGCAGCGTCCAGGGGCTAGAGAAAGGAGAGCAGTTCTTC. Its translation is CSVQGLEKGEQFF.

This clonotype has a count of ten or more. The CDR3 DNA reads as TGTGCCAGCTCGACTAACCCCTACAATGAGCAGTTCTTC. Its protein product is CASSTNPYNEQFF. The V and J genes are TRBV6-4 and TRBJ2-1; D possibly corresponds to TRBD2 (5 bases). V was trimmed by 8 bases and J by 2 bases, leaving 10 bases between them. Germline-derived CDR1 and CDR2 are MRHNA and SNTAGT. The CDR3 loop spans 13 amino acids.

This clonotype has a count of ten or more. DNA of the CDR3: TGTGCCAGCAGTTTCGAGGGGAGGGGCAGGGGAGACGAGCAGTACGTC. It specifies CASSFEGRGRGDEQYV. The rearrangement links TRBV12-3 or TRBV12-4 to TRBJ2-7; D is perhaps TRBD2 (7 bases). This CDR3 spans 16 amino acids. Deletions cut 3 bases from V and 5 bases from J, with 20 bases between.

This clonotype was found many times. This chain uses TRBV20-1 with TRBJ2-3; 8 bases are shared with TRBD2. Looked up from germline, CDR1 is DFQATT and CDR2 is SNEGSKA (reference sequence). Trimming at V came to 3 bases and at J to 6 bases, leaving 11 bases not matched to a gene. CDR3 length: 15 residues. The CDR3, as DNA: TGCAGTGCTAGTTCGCTCGGGGGGGCCCTCGATACGCAGTATTTT. It is translated as CSASSLGGALDTQYF.

As to this clonotype: With a much larger clone just one base away, this may be a read error. V and J are TRBV9 and TRBJ2-5; D possibly corresponds to TRBD2 (5 bases). The V end lost 2 bases, the J end lost 5 bases, and 16 bases lay between the germline ends. The CDR3 consists of 15 residues. CDR1 and CDR2 from the germline V gene are SGDLS and YYNGEE. In DNA, the CDR3 is TGTGCCAGCAGCGTTAACCCGGGATTTCATGAGACCCAGTACTTC. It yields the protein CASSVNPGFHETQYF.

This clonotype was counted many times. The V and J genes are TRBV5-1 and TRBJ2-5; tentatively, D is TRBD1 or TRBD2 (5 bases each). The V gene lost 2 bases and the J gene lost 4 bases, with 18 bases spanning the gap. Germline CDR1 reads SGHRS; CDR2 reads YFSETQ. CDR3 length: 16 residues. The CDR3 spells CASSLLGEGSRETQYF. The CDR3 DNA is TGCGCCAGCAGCTTATTGGGGGAAGGGAGTAGAGAGACCCAGTACTTC. The full variable domain, rest sourced from reference TRBV5-1 and TRBJ2-5, is KAGVTQTPRYLIKTRGQQVTLSCSPISGHRSVSWYQQTPGQGLQFLFEYFSETQRNKGNFPGRFSGRQFSNSRSEMNVSTLELGDSALYLCASSLLGEGSRETQYFGPGTRLLVL.

The chain combines TRBV9 with TRBJ1-1; possibly TRBD1 for D (5 bases). This CDR3 has 14 amino acids. V gave up 0 bases and J gave up 10 bases, with 16 bases separating them. In germline, CDR1 is SGDLS, CDR2 YYNGEE. The DNA of the CDR3 is TGTGCCAGCAGCGTAGAGGAGGGGAGGGTCGGAGCTTTCTTT. Translating it yields CASSVEEGRVGAFF.

This clonotype was seen many times. The V gene is TRBV24-1, the J gene TRBJ2-7; D is unresolved. Between the trimmed V and J ends, which lost 9 bases and 9 bases, there was a span of 11 bases. This CDR3 has 10 amino acids. Per germline, CDR1 KGHDR and CDR2 SFDVKD. This CDR3 is CATAPLAQYV. For the CDR3, the DNA is TGTGCCACCGCCCCTCTTGCGCAGTACGTC.

This clonotype was recorded many times. The chain employs TRBV20-1 and TRBJ1-1, with D tentatively TRBD1 (6 bases). Germline loops: CDR1 DFQATT, CDR2 SNEGSKA (reference sequence). V was clipped by 2 bases and J by 10 bases, with 17 bases between them. The CDR3 is 13 amino acids. DNA of the CDR3: TGCAGTGCTAGATCAGGGGACGCCTTAAGAGCTTTCTTT. Amino acids: CSARSGDALRAFF.

This clonotype was observed at least ten times. The CDR3 protein is CASSPRRQGRTEAFF. As DNA, the CDR3 is TGTGCCAGCAGTCCTAGGCGTCAGGGGAGGACTGAAGCTTTCTTT. V and J are TRBV12-3 or TRBV12-4 and TRBJ1-1, with D tentatively TRBD1 (6 bases). The CDR3 contains 15 residues. Trimming left V 5 bases short and J 5 bases short, with 18 bases between.

Many counts were recorded for this clonotype. The V gene is TRBV5-1, the J gene TRBJ2-3, with a weak D call TRBD2 (5 bases). This CDR3 is 14 amino acids long. The germline V and J ends were trimmed by 2 bases and 1 base, with 8 bases remaining between them. CDR1 SGHRS and CDR2 YFSETQ come from the germline V gene. The CDR3 region is CASSFTEGTDTQYF. CDR3 in DNA: TGCGCCAGCAGCTTCACGGAGGGCACAGATACGCAGTATTTT.

Worth noting for this clonotype: A read error may explain this, as a much larger clone is one base away. This chain links TRBV25-1 with TRBJ2-5; no firm D call. The CDR3 has 15 residues. The germline CDR1 and CDR2 sequences are MGHDK and SYGVNS. The CDR3 is CAGSEPGARPETQYF. CDR3 nucleotide sequence: TGTGCCGGCAGTGAACCAGGAGCTCGCCCTGAGACCCAGTACTTC.

This clonotype was detected ten times or more. V usage is TRBV5-1 and J usage is TRBJ1-6, with no clear D. CDR3 length: 15 amino acids. Per the germline V gene, CDR1 is SGHRS and CDR2 is YFSETQ. Trimming removed 0 bases from V and 5 bases from J, with 9 bases in between. The chain's CDR3 is CASSLDSGDNSPLHF. The CDR3, as DNA: TGCGCCAGCAGCTTGGACAGCGGGGATAATTCACCCCTCCACTTT.

This clonotype has at least ten counts. The chain uses TRBV7-2 and TRBJ1-5; D gene ambiguous. This CDR3 spans 14 amino acids. In germline, CDR1 is SGHTA, CDR2 FQGNSA. V lost 1 base to trimming and J lost 7 bases, with 11 bases between them. This chain's CDR3 is CASSLDGGIQPQHF. The CDR3 DNA reads TGTGCCAGCAGCTTAGACGGAGGGATCCAGCCCCAGCATTTT. The full variable domain, completed using reference TRBV7-2 and TRBJ1-5, is GAGVSQSPSNKVTEKGKDVELRCDPISGHTALYWYRQSLGQGLEFLIYFQGNSAPDKSGLPSDRFSAERTGGSVSTLTIQRTQQEDSAVYLCASSLDGGIQPQHFGDGTRLSIL.

V is TRBV7-2 and J is TRBJ1-4; unclear D gene. Germline V lookup: CDR1 SGHTA, CDR2 FQGNSA. V was shortened by 5 bases and J by 7 bases, with 11 bases between the two germline ends. The CDR3 spans 13 residues. DNA for the CDR3: TGTGCCAGCAGCCCACGGGCCGTTGAAAAACTGTTTTTT. Translation: CASSPRAVEKLFF.

Many counts were recorded for this clonotype. The chain combines TRBV6-1 with TRBJ2-2; unclear D gene. The V and J ends lost 6 bases and 1 base respectively, with 12 bases between them. Germline V gene data show CDR1 as MNHNS and CDR2 as SASEGT. CDR3 length equals 15 residues. The CDR3 loop is CASSPGTLNTGELFF. The CDR3 nucleotides read TGTGCCAGCAGCCCGGGCACTTTGAACACCGGGGAGCTGTTTTTT.

This clonotype was observed many times. V gene TRBV6-2 or TRBV6-3 combines with J gene TRBJ2-4; D is unresolved. This CDR3 has 12 amino acids. V lost 7 bases and J 10 bases, leaving 14 bases between the germline ends. The germline V gene has CDR1 MNHEY and CDR2 SVGEGT. The CDR3 loop is CASTSSSRIQYF. DNA for the CDR3: TGTGCCAGCACTTCCTCCAGCAGGATTCAGTACTTC.

This clonotype was recorded many times. V is TRBV12-3 or TRBV12-4 and J is TRBJ1-5, with 9 bases fitting TRBD1. This CDR3 is 13 amino acids long. Trimming took 6 bases from V and 6 from J; bases not matched to a gene: 3. The CDR3 sequence: CASRGQGSQPQHF. DNA for the CDR3: TGTGCCAGCAGGGGACAGGGCTCTCAGCCCCAGCATTTT.

V and J are TRBV12-3 or TRBV12-4 and TRBJ1-2; a weak D match, TRBD1 (5 bases). CDR3 length: 12 amino acids. Trimming cost V 3 bases and J 7 bases, with 9 bases left between them. CDR3 DNA: TGTGCCAGCAGTTTCGGTGGGACTGGCTACACCTTC. The encoded protein is CASSFGGTGYTF.

The chain joins TRBV9 to TRBJ2-1, with D perhaps TRBD2 (6 bases). Trimming removed 0 bases at V and 6 bases at J, with 16 bases between. The CDR3 consists of 16 residues. Germline-derived CDR1 and CDR2 are SGDLS and YYNGEE. The CDR3 bases are TGTGCCAGCAGCGTAGCTCAGGGAGGTTTTCGCAATGAGCAGTTCTTC. Translation gives CASSVAQGGFRNEQFF.

This clonotype was found many times. V gene TRBV30 combines with J gene TRBJ2-3, with a possible D match to TRBD1 (5 bases). The V end was cut by 3 bases, the J end by 1 base, with 14 bases between. CDR1 is GTSNPN and CDR2 is SVGIG in the germline V gene (reference sequence). This CDR3 region has 15 residues. CDR3 sequence (DNA): TGTGCCTGGAGGCAGGGCGGAGCCGGCACAGATACGCAGTATTTT. Protein product: CAWRQGGAGTDTQYF.

As regards this clonotype: This sequence may be a read error, since a much larger clone differs from it by one base. The V and J genes are TRBV20-1 and TRBJ2-7; the D is unclear. The V and J ends lost 2 bases and 7 bases respectively, with 6 bases between them. CDR3 length equals 10 residues. CDR1 is DFQATT, CDR2 SNEGSKA, per germline (reference sequence). The CDR3 region has the DNA TGCAGTGCTAGAAATGGTGAGCAGTACTTC. It encodes CSARNGEQYF.

For this clonotype: A much larger clone lies one base from this, so it may be a read error. The DNA for the CDR3 is TGCAGTGCTAGAGGGTGGGGCCCCTACAATGAGCAGTTCTTC. Translating gives CSARGWGPYNEQFF. V usage is TRBV20-1 and J usage is TRBJ2-1, with a weak D call TRBD1 (5 bases). V was clipped by 1 base and J by 2 bases, with 9 bases between them. Per germline, CDR1 DFQATT and CDR2 SNEGSKA (reference sequence). The CDR3 length is 14 residues.

In its sample, this clonotype was seen many times. The V call is TRBV12-3 or TRBV12-4, the J call TRBJ2-7; tentatively, D is TRBD2 (5 bases). V lost 3 bases and J 3 bases, leaving 9 bases between the germline ends. This CDR3 region has 13 residues. CDR3 residues: CASSLWTDYEQYF. CDR3 bases: TGTGCCAGCAGTTTGTGGACTGACTACGAGCAGTACTTC.

Many counts were recorded for this clonotype. The V and J genes are TRBV5-1 and TRBJ2-5; 8 positions agree with TRBD2. V was pared by 4 bases and J by 4 bases, with 6 bases of the junction left unmatched. The germline V gene encodes CDR1 SGHRS and CDR2 YFSETQ. The CDR3 loop spans 14 amino acids. CDR3 sequence reads: CASSTGLARETQYF. CDR3 bases: TGCGCCAGCAGCACCGGACTAGCTCGAGAGACCCAGTACTTC.